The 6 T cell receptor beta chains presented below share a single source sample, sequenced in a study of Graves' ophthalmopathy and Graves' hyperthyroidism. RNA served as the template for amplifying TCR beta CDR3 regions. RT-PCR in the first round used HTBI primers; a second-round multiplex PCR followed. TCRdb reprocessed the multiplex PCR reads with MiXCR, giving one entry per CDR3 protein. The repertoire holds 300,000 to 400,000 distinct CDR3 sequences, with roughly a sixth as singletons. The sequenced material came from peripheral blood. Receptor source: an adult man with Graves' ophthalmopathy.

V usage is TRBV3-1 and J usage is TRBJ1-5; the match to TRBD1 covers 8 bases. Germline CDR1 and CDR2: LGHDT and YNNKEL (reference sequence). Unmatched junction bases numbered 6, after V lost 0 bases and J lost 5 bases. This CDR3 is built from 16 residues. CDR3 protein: CASSQDGQGADQPQHF. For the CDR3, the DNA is TGTGCCAGCAGCCAAGATGGGCAGGGGGCGGATCAGCCCCAGCATTTT.

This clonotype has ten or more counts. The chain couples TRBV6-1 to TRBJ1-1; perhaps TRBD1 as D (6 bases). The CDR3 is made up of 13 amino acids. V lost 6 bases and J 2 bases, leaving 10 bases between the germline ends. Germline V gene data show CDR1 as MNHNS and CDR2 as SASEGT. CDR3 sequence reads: CASSRDINTEAFF. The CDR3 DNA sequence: TGTGCCAGCAGCAGGGACATCAACACTGAAGCTTTCTTT.

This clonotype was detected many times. The CDR3 here is CASSLGGSLGYEQYF. The CDR3, as DNA: TGTGCCAGCAGCTTAGGGGGCAGCCTGGGGTACGAGCAGTACTTC. The chain links TRBV7-2 to TRBJ2-7, with D possibly TRBD1 on 5 matching bases. The CDR3 has 15 residues. Trimming removed 1 base from V and 4 bases from J, with 14 bases in between. CDR1 and CDR2 from the germline V gene are SGHTA and FQGNSA.

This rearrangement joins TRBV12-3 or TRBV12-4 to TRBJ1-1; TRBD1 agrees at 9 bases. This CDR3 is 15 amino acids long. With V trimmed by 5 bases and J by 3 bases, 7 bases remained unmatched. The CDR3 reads CASSGRWTGDTEAFF. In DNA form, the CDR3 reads TGTGCCAGCAGTGGAAGATGGACAGGGGACACTGAAGCTTTCTTT.

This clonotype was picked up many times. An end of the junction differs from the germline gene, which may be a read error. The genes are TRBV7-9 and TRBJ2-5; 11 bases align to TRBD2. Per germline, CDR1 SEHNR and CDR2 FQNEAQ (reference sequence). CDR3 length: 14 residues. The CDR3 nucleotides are TGTGCCAGCAGTTTAGCGGGAGGGCAAGAGACCCAGTACTTC. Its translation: CASSLAGGQETQYF.

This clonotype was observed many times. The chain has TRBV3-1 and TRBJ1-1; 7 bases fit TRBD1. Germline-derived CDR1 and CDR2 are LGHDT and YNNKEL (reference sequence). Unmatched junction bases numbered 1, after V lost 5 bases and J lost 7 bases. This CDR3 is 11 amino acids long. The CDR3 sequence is CASSDRDEAFF. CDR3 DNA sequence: TGTGCCAGCAGCGACAGGGATGAAGCTTTCTTT.